These T cell receptor beta chains were read from a single sample in a study of blood T cells in healthy people across ages. Each CDR3 protein gets one entry after TCRdb re-called the 5' RACE reads with MiXCR. In the table there are 1,100,000 or so distinct CDR3 sequences, more than 35% of which are singletons. The sequencing input was blood. The receptors were gathered from a woman in her sixties in good health. The CDR3 runs from the conserved cysteine through the conserved F or W. A D gene is named only where the DNA matches it firmly. Clone size is stated in some rows and not others, as once, few, many or a class when expanded.

TRBJ2-5	TRBV20-1	NA	NA	TGCAGTGCTAGACACAGATCACTACCGCAGTACTTC	CSARHRSLPQYF
TRBJ2-5	TRBV7-8	few	TRBD2	TGTGCCAGCCGTGAGCGGGAGAGGAACCAAGAGACCCAGTACTTC	CASRERERNQETQYF
TRBJ2-5	TRBV29-1	few	NA	TGCAGCGTTGGGAAGGGCAGCGTGCAAGAGACCCAGTACTTC	CSVGKGSVQETQYF
TRBJ2-2	TRBV7-8	NA	NA	TGTGCCAGCAGCGGGGGGTCCACCGGGGAGCTGTTTTTT	CASSGGSTGELFF
TRBJ2-7	TRBV27	NA	NA	TGTGCCAGCAGGAGGGGAACGGACTACGAGCAGTACTTC	CASRRGTDYEQYF
TRBJ2-7	TRBV7-9	few	NA	TGTGCCAGCAGCCTACCTACCGTCAGCCACGAGCAGTACTTC	CASSLPTVSHEQYF
TRBJ2-5	TRBV7-8	few	NA	TGTGCCAGCAGCCCGTCAGGGGGGGTGTCCCAAGAGACCCAGTACTTC	CASSPSGGVSQETQYF
TRBJ2-1	TRBV12-3/TRBV12-4	few	TRBD2	TGTGCCAGCAGTCCTAGCGGGAGGCAGTACAATGAGCAGTTCTTC	CASSPSGRQYNEQFF
TRBJ2-5	TRBV10-3	once	NA	TGTGCCATCAGTGACTGGGGACTGGGGGACCAAGAGACCCAGTACTTC	CAISDWGLGDQETQYF
TRBJ1-1	TRBV4-1	NA	TRBD1	TGCGCCAGCAGACTGGGACAGGGGCTCCTGAACACTGGAGCTTTCTTT	CASRLGQGLLNTGAFF
TRBJ1-5	TRBV12-5	NA	NA	TGTGCTAGTGGCTTTGGACCAGGGTTATGGCCCCAGCATTTT	CASGFGPGLWPQHF
TRBJ2-2	TRBV7-2	NA	NA	TGTGCCAGCAGCCTCGCCCCGGGGGCCGGGGAGCTGTTTTTT	CASSLAPGAGELFF
TRBJ2-1	TRBV27	NA	NA	TGTGCCAGCAGTTTAATCCTAAGCTCCTACAATGAGCAGTTCTTC	CASSLILSSYNEQFF
TRBJ2-7	TRBV10-3	NA	TRBD2	TGTGCCATCAGTGATCTAATGGGGACTACCTACGAGCAGTACTTC	CAISDLMGTTYEQYF
TRBJ2-7	TRBV13	NA	NA	TGTGCCAGCAGCTCGACGGACATAATCGAGGAGCAGTACTTC	CASSSTDIIEEQYF
TRBJ2-1	TRBV11-3	few	TRBD2	TGTGCCAGCAGCTTAGCGGGGGTGGGACTAGCGGGATTCGGCGAGCAGTTCTTC	CASSLAGVGLAGFGEQFF
TRBJ2-3	TRBV4-1	NA	TRBD2	TGCGCCAGCAGCCAGTTTCTAGCGGGAGTGGCAGATACGCAGTATTTT	CASSQFLAGVADTQYF
TRBJ2-7	TRBV9	NA	NA	TGTGCCAGCAGCGTAGCTGTGAGAGCAGGTACCTACGAGCAGTACTTC	CASSVAVRAGTYEQYF
TRBJ2-1	TRBV29-1	NA	TRBD2	TGCAGCGTTGAAGAGAGCGGGGTTGGTTGGGAGCAGTTCTTC	CSVEESGVGWEQFF
TRBJ2-4	TRBV4-1	NA	NA	TGCGCCAGCAGCCAACTTAGGCGACAGGAGGGGCCCGGGGCCAAAAACATTCAGTACTTC	CASSQLRRQEGPGAKNIQYF
TRBJ1-1	TRBV11-1	NA	NA	TGTGCCAGCAGCCGGGTGGGTGGGGTGAACACTGAAGCTTTCTTT	CASSRVGGVNTEAFF
TRBJ1-2	TRBV6-5	few	NA	TGTGCCAGCAGGACCCGACACCCCGCAGGGGGCTACACCTTC	CASRTRHPAGGYTF
TRBJ2-3	TRBV7-9	NA	NA	TGTGCCAGCAGCTTCCAGCCGGGACGCACAGATACGCAGTATTTT	CASSFQPGRTDTQYF
TRBJ2-4	TRBV29-1	few	NA	TGCAGCGTTGAGGGACCCGCTGGGGCCAAAAACATTCAGTACTTC	CSVEGPAGAKNIQYF
TRBJ2-3	TRBV4-1	NA	NA	TGCGCCAGCAGCGCCTACGTTACAGATACGCAGTATTTT	CASSAYVTDTQYF
TRBJ1-5	TRBV7-9	NA	NA	TGTGCCAGCACCACCGATAGGGGGGCTAAGTCTCAGCCCCAGCATTTT	CASTTDRGAKSQPQHF
TRBJ2-1	TRBV24-1	NA	TRBD1	TGTGCCACCAGTGGGGCGACAGGGGGTAAGAATGAGCAGTTCTTC	CATSGATGGKNEQFF
TRBJ2-1	TRBV3-1	NA	TRBD2	TGTGCCAGCAGCCAAGGACTAGCCTGGGACAATGAGCAGTTCTTC	CASSQGLAWDNEQFF
TRBJ2-1	TRBV10-3	NA	TRBD2	TGTGCCATCAGTGAGTCGGGACTAGCGGGAGGTTACAATGAGCAGTTCTTC	CAISESGLAGGYNEQFF
TRBJ2-5	TRBV5-1	many	TRBD1	TGTGCCAGCAGCCCCGGGACAGGGGGAGAGACCCAGTACTTC	CASSPGTGGETQYF
TRBJ2-1	TRBV20-1	NA	TRBD2	TGCAGTGCTAGAGCGGGTAGCGGGAGTCCCTTTTACAATGAGCAGTTCTTC	CSARAGSGSPFYNEQFF
TRBJ2-5	TRBV5-4	NA	NA	TGTGCCAGCAGCTTGCCGGGGATAAAAGAGACCCAGTACTTC	CASSLPGIKETQYF
TRBJ2-3	TRBV29-1	NA	TRBD2	TGCAGCGTCGGGACTAGCGGGATCAAGGGCGCAGATACGCAGTATTTT	CSVGTSGIKGADTQYF
TRBJ2-4	TRBV15	NA	NA	TGTGCCACCAGCCCGCGGGTAGGGTTGGACATTCAGTACTTC	CATSPRVGLDIQYF
TRBJ2-7	TRBV5-6	NA	NA	TGTGCCAGCAGTAGCTGGGGGTCCTACGAGCAGTACTTC	CASSSWGSYEQYF
TRBJ2-7	TRBV11-1	NA	NA	TGTGCCAGCAGCCAGCGCGTTTTAAGTGGCGAGCAGTACTTC	CASSQRVLSGEQYF
TRBJ1-1	TRBV29-1	once	TRBD1	TGCAGCGCCCGGACAGGGGAAAACACTGAAGCTTTCTTT	CSARTGENTEAFF
TRBJ2-3	TRBV20-1	NA	NA	TGCAGTGCTAGAGAGGAACAGGGGACTCGCACAGATACGCAGTATTTT	CSAREEQGTRTDTQYF
TRBJ1-2	TRBV24-1	NA	TRBD1	TGTGCCACCAGTGATCCCACAGGGGGCGATGGCTACACCTTC	CATSDPTGGDGYTF
TRBJ2-7	TRBV20-1	few	TRBD1	TGCAGTGCCCGCTCCGGGACAGAGAGCTCCTACGAGCAGTACTTC	CSARSGTESSYEQYF
TRBJ2-1	TRBV6-1	few	NA	TGTGCCAGCAGTGAAGCTCCGTCGGGGAATGAGCAGTTCTTC	CASSEAPSGNEQFF
TRBJ2-7	TRBV13	NA	TRBD1	TGTGCCAGCAGCTCCCGACAGGGGAAAGGCTACGAGCAGTACTTC	CASSSRQGKGYEQYF
TRBJ2-1	TRBV4-2	NA	NA	TGTGCCAGCAGCCAAGAGCTACCGGGATACTCCTACAATGAGCAGTTCTTC	CASSQELPGYSYNEQFF
TRBJ2-3	TRBV5-4	NA	NA	TGTGCCAGCAGCTCTTCAGTGGGCAGGGGCACAGATACGCAGTATTTT	CASSSSVGRGTDTQYF
TRBJ2-5	TRBV21-1	few	NA	TGTGCCAGCAGCAACGAAACGACCAGGAGACTAGCGGGGCCGCGGTACCAAGAGACCCAGTACTTC	CASSNETTRRLAGPRYQETQYF
TRBJ1-2	TRBV10-3	NA	NA	TGTGCCATCAGTATGGGCACAGAAAAGTCTGGCTACACCTTC	CAISMGTEKSGYTF
TRBJ2-1	TRBV20-1	few	NA	TGCAGTGCTAGTGGGTCGGGACCCTACAATGAGCAGTTCTTC	CSASGSGPYNEQFF
TRBJ2-7	TRBV4-2	NA	NA	TGTGCCAGCAGCCAAGACGCGAGCACAAACTACGAGCAGTACTTC	CASSQDASTNYEQYF
TRBJ2-3	TRBV13	few	TRBD2	TGTGCCAGCAGCCGCCGGACTAGCGGGATCGGCGGTACGCAGTATTTT	CASSRRTSGIGGTQYF
TRBJ1-2	TRBV20-1	once	TRBD1	TGCAGTGCTTCCGGGACAGTTAACTATGGCTACACCTTC	CSASGTVNYGYTF
TRBJ2-7	TRBV30	NA	TRBD1	TGTGCCTGGAGTATTGGGCAGGGGGATCCCTACGAGCAGTACTTC	CAWSIGQGDPYEQYF
TRBJ2-3	TRBV27	many	TRBD2	TGTGCCAGCAGACCATCACCGGGACTAGTGAAGGCAGATACGCAGTATTTT	CASRPSPGLVKADTQYF
TRBJ1-5	TRBV29-1	NA	NA	TGCAGCGTTGCTGTTGAGAGGGGGCAGCCCCAGCATTTT	CSVAVERGQPQHF